These 8 T cell receptor beta chains came from one sample sequenced in a study of blood T cell repertoires in COVID-19. Clones were read by immunoSEQ multiplex PCR, and TCRdb kept only the in-frame ones, dropping some. The table records roughly 410,000 clones, about 90% of them present only once. Sequenced input: peripheral blood. These receptors were obtained from a woman aged 55-70 years with COVID-19, enrolled during active disease.

This CDR3 is CASSKIAGVNEQFF. For the CDR3, the DNA is TGCGCCAGCAGCAAGATAGCGGGTGTTAATGAGCAGTTCTTC. The chain links TRBV5-1 to TRBJ2-1; 7 nucleotides agree with TRBD2. Germline values: CDR1 SGHRS, CDR2 YFSETQ. There are 14 residues in the CDR3. V shed 4 bases and J 7 bases; nucleotides not matched to a gene: 8.

The chain uses TRBV3-1 (or the pseudogene TRBV3-2) and TRBJ1-2; D might be TRBD1 (5 bases). Germline V gene sequence: CDR1 LGHDT, CDR2 YNNKEL (reference sequence). The CDR3 extends over 14 amino acids. Trimming removed 5 bases at V and 8 bases at J, with 18 bases between. CDR3: CASSISGGESGYTF. CDR3 nucleotide sequence: TGTGCCAGCAGCATCTCCGGGGGAGAAAGCGGCTACACCTTC.

V and J are TRBV15 and TRBJ2-2; D is perhaps TRBD2 (5 bases). Per the germline V gene, CDR1 is LNHNV and CDR2 is YYDKDF (reference sequence). The CDR3 spans 15 residues. Deletions cut 3 bases from V and 7 bases from J, with 15 bases between. The CDR3 protein is CATSSPGVLGGELFF. As DNA, the CDR3 is TGTGCCACCAGCAGCCCCGGGGTCCTAGGCGGGGAGCTGTTTTTT.

J is TRBJ2-2 and V is TRBV19, with D possibly being TRBD1 (5 bases). Deletions cut 11 bases from V and 4 bases from J, with 11 bases between. The length of the CDR3 is 12 residues. The germline V gene encodes CDR1 LNHDA and CDR2 SQIVND (reference sequence). The CDR3 here is CALQGGTGELFF. CDR3 bases: TGTGCCCTTCAGGGCGGCACCGGGGAGCTGTTTTTT. Using reference TRBV19 and TRBJ2-2 for the parts outside the CDR3, the full variable domain is DGGITQSPKYLFRKEGQNVTLSCEQNLNHDAMYWYRQDPGQGLRLIYYSQIVNDFQKGDIAEGYSVSREKKESFPLTVTSAQKNPTAFYLCALQGGTGELFFGEGSRLTVL.

CDR3 nucleotides: TGTGCCAGCAGAAGAGCGTCCGATTACCAAGAGACCCAGTACTTC. Residues: CASRRASDYQETQYF. The chain uses TRBV25-1 and TRBJ2-5; no firm D call. The CDR3 is 15 amino acids. Germline V gene lookup returns CDR1 MGHDK and CDR2 SYGVNS. Trimming removed 6 bases at V and 0 bases at J, with 14 bases between. The full variable domain, rest sourced from reference TRBV25-1 and TRBJ2-5, is EADIYQTPRYLVIGTGKKITLECSQTMGHDKMYWYQQDPGMELHLIHYSYGVNSTEKGDLSSESTVSRIRTEHFPLTLESARPSHTSQYLCASRRASDYQETQYFGPGTRLLVL.

A single count supports this clone. The V call is TRBV7-2, the J call TRBJ2-1; no clear D gene. The CDR3 spans 15 residues. CDR1 SGHTA and CDR2 FQGNSA come from the germline V gene. Trimming left V 5 bases short and J 4 bases short, with 15 bases between. The CDR3 DNA is TGTGCCAGCAGCCCCCCCGGGTCGTTTTACAATGAGCAGTTCTTC. This encodes CASSPPGSFYNEQFF.

The chain is built from TRBV25-1 and TRBJ2-7; D call uncertain. V was pared by 8 bases and J by 6 bases, with 11 bases between. The CDR3 consists of 11 residues. Germline CDR1 reads MGHDK; CDR2 reads SYGVNS. The CDR3 protein is CASSAQAEQYF. The CDR3 nucleotides are TGTGCCAGCTCCGCCCAGGCCGAGCAGTACTTC.

CDR3 amino acids: CASSPGQGEQYF. In DNA, the CDR3 is TGTGCCAGCAGCCCGGGACAGGGAGAGCAGTACTTC. The chain recombines TRBV7-9 with TRBJ2-7, with 9 bases lining up with TRBD1. Germline CDR1 is SEHNR and CDR2 is FQNEAQ (reference sequence). V shed 5 bases, J shed 7 bases, and the junction held 3 bases outside the gene matches. This CDR3 is built from 12 residues.